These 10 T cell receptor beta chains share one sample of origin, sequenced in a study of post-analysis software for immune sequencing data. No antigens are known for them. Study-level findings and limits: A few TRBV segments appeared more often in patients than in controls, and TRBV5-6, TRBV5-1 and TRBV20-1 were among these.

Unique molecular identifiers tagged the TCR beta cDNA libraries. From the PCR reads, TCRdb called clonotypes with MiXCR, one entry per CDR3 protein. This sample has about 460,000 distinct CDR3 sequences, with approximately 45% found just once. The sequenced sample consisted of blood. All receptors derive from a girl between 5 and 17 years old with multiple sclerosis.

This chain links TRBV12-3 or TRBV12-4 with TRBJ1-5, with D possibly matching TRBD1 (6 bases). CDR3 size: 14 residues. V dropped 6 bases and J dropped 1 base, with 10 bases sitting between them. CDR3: CASSQGTSNQPQHF. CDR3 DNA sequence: TGTGCCAGCAGCCAGGGGACGAGCAATCAGCCCCAGCATTTT.

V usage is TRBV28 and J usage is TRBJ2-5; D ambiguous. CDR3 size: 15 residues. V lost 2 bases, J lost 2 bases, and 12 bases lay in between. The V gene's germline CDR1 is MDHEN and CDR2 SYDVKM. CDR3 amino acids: CASSLGPARQETQYF. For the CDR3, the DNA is TGTGCCAGCAGTTTAGGCCCAGCGAGGCAAGAGACCCAGTACTTC.

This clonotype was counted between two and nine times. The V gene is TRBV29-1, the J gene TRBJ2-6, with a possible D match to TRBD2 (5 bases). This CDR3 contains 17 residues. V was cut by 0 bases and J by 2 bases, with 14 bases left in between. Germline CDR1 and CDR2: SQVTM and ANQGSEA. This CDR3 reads CSVEDRPSGTGANVLTF. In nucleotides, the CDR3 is TGCAGCGTTGAAGATCGTCCCAGCGGCACTGGGGCCAACGTCCTGACTTTC.

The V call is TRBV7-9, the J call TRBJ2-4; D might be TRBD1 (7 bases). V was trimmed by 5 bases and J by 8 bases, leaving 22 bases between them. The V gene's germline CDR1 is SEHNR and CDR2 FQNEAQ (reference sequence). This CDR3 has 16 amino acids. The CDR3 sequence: CASSPPEGTAADIQYF. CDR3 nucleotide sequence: TGTGCCAGCAGCCCTCCGGAGGGGACAGCGGCAGACATTCAGTACTTC.

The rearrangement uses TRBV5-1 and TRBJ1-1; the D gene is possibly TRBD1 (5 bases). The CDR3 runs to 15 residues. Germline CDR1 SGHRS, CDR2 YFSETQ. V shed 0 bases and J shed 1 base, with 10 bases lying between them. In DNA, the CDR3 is TGCGCCAGCAGCTTGGGGGACCGACAGAACACTGAAGCTTTCTTT. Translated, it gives CASSLGDRQNTEAFF. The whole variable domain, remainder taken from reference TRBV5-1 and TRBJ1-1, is KAGVTQTPRYLIKTRGQQVTLSCSPISGHRSVSWYQQTPGQGLQFLFEYFSETQRNKGNFPGRFSGRQFSNSRSEMNVSTLELGDSALYLCASSLGDRQNTEAFFGQGTRLTVV.

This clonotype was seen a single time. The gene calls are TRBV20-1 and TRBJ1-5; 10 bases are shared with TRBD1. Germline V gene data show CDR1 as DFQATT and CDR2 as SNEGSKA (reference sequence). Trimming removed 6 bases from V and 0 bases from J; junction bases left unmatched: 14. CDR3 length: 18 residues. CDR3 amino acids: CSADDRGLRWGSNQPQHF. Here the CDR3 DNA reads TGCAGTGCAGACGACAGGGGGCTGAGGTGGGGTAGCAATCAGCCCCAGCATTTT.

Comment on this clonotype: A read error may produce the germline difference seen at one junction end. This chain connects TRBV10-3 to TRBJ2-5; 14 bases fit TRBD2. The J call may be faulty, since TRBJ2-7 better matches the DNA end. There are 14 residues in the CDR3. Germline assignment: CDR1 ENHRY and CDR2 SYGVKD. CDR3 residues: CATSGTSGSYEQYF. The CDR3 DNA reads TGTGCCACCAGTGGGACTAGCGGGAGTTACGAGCAGTACTTC.

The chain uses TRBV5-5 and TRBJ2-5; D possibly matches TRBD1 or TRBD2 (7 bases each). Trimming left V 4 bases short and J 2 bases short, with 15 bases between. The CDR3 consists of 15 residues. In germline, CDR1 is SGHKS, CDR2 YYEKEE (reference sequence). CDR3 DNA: TGTGCCAGCAGCCCTCAGGGGGGGAATCAAGAGACCCAGTACTTC. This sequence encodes CASSPQGGNQETQYF.

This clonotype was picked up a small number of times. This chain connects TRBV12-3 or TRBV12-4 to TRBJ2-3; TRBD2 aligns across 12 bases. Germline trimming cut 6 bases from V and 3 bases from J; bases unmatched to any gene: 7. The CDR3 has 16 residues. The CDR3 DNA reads TGTGCCAGCAGCAGACTAGCGGGAGAGCCTACAGATACGCAGTATTTT. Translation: CASSRLAGEPTDTQYF.

The CDR3 region is CASSLDREWNTEAFF. CDR3 sequence (DNA): TGCGCCAGCAGCTTGGACAGGGAATGGAACACTGAAGCTTTCTTT. The chain carries TRBV5-1 and TRBJ1-1; possibly TRBD1 for D (6 bases). CDR3 length: 15 amino acids. V lost 0 bases and J lost 1, with 10 bases in between. Germline assignment: CDR1 SGHRS and CDR2 YFSETQ.